These 28 T cell receptor beta chains were sequenced from one sample in a study of response to subunit inactivated influenza vaccine (dated by TCRdb to 2016 to 2018). Libraries were made using RT-PCR. The sequencer was an Illumina HiSeq 2500. TCRdb trimmed the raw reads at Q25, called clones with MiXCR and kept productive beta chains. Every CDR3 protein is listed once, alongside the most common genes and DNA of its rows. Within this sample are over 750,000 distinct CDR3 sequences, with 20% to 25% of them counted one time only. The ten largest clonotypes hold 9.5% to 13% of the sample. Here the sequenced sample was PBMCs from blood, taken roughly 5 days after vaccination. The receptors derive from a man in his forties or fifties who received an inactivated influenza vaccine. Donor details come from another sample of the same person, matched by shared clones.

The gene calls are TRBV25-1 and TRBJ1-1, with 7 nucleotides matching TRBD1. The CDR3 covers 16 residues. Germline V lookup: CDR1 MGHDK, CDR2 SYGVNS. Trimming took 4 bases from V and 0 from J; bases not matched to a gene: 8. The CDR3 region is CASSAGTVYMNTEAFF. The DNA for the CDR3 is TGTGCCAGCAGTGCTGGGACAGTTTACATGAACACTGAAGCTTTCTTT.

This clonotype was counted between two and nine times. V is TRBV9 and J is TRBJ1-1, with 7 bases aligning to TRBD1. Germline values: CDR1 SGDLS, CDR2 YYNGEE. The CDR3 is 15 amino acids. Losses at the gene ends were 0 bases for V and 5 bases for J; bases not matched to a gene: 7. The CDR3, as DNA: TGTGCCAGCAGCGTAGGGGGGGAGGGGGCGACTGAAGCTTTCTTT. It codes for CASSVGGEGATEAFF.

This clonotype was recorded a few times. V usage is TRBV5-5 and J usage is TRBJ2-3; TRBD1 is a possible D gene (5 bases). The CDR3 spans 15 residues. V was clipped by 4 bases and J by 2 bases, with 14 bases between them. Germline V gene data show CDR1 as SGHKS and CDR2 as YYEKEE (reference sequence). CDR3 sequence reads: CASSVYRSFTDTQYF. CDR3 coding DNA: TGTGCCAGCAGCGTATACAGGTCTTTCACAGATACGCAGTATTTT.

Comments on this clonotype: A much larger clone is a single base away; this may be a read error. The rearrangement links TRBV27 to TRBJ2-1; D is unclear. Trimming shortened V by 3 bases and J by 2 bases, and 5 bases separated the two germline ends. In germline, CDR1 is MNHEY, CDR2 SMNVEV (reference sequence). The CDR3 is made up of 13 amino acids. CDR3 residues: CASSFDPYNEQFF. CDR3 in DNA: TGTGCCAGCAGTTTTGACCCCTACAATGAGCAGTTCTTC.

This clonotype was observed a handful of times. This chain joins TRBV6-2 or TRBV6-3 and TRBJ2-5, with D tentatively TRBD2 (6 bases). Germline lookup yields CDR1 MNHEY and CDR2 SVGEGT. V lost 4 bases, J lost 1 base, and 13 bases lay in between. The CDR3 is 15 residues long. The CDR3 loop reads CASSSFVAAQETQYF. The CDR3 coding sequence is TGTGCCAGCAGTTCATTCGTAGCGGCCCAAGAGACCCAGTACTTC.

The chain uses TRBV6-1 and TRBJ2-6; 7 bases are a match to TRBD1. CDR1 and CDR2 (germline): MNHNS, SASEGT. The CDR3 covers 15 residues. After removal of 7 bases from V and 3 bases from J, the junction contained 6 bases not matched to a gene. The CDR3 sequence is CASTPRGFGANVLTF. CDR3 nucleotides: TGTGCCAGCACCCCCAGGGGGTTTGGGGCCAACGTCCTGACTTTC.

V gene TRBV10-1 combines with J gene TRBJ2-3, with D perhaps matching TRBD1 (6 bases). Per germline, CDR1 WNHNN and CDR2 SYGVQD (reference sequence). Trimming took off 2 bases at V and 5 bases at J, with 11 bases between the two ends. The CDR3 is 14 residues long. CDR3 region: CASSEGGAIDTQYF. In DNA, the CDR3 is TGCGCCAGCAGTGAGGGGGGCGCGATAGATACGCAGTATTTT.

The chain is built from TRBV15 and TRBJ2-5; D is perhaps TRBD1 (5 bases). Germline values: CDR1 LNHNV, CDR2 YYDKDF (reference sequence). The CDR3 consists of 15 residues. The V end lost 5 bases, the J end lost 2 bases, and 15 bases lay between the germline ends. The CDR3 coding sequence is TGTGCCACCAGCGACAGACGGACGGGTCAAGAGACCCAGTACTTC. It is translated as CATSDRRTGQETQYF.

This clonotype was counted at least ten times. CDR3: CSVEGGGPEAFF. As DNA, the CDR3 is TGCAGCGTTGAAGGGGGGGGGCCTGAAGCTTTCTTT. The chain joins TRBV29-1 to TRBJ1-1; a weak D match, TRBD1 (6 bases). Deletions cut 1 base from V and 6 bases from J, with 9 bases between. The CDR3 consists of 12 residues. The germline CDR1 and CDR2 sequences are SQVTM and ANQGSEA. Filled out from reference TRBV29-1 and TRBJ1-1, the complete variable domain reads SAVISQKPSRDICQRGTSLTIQCQVDSQVTMMFWYRQQPGQSLTLIATANQGSEATYESGFVIDKFPISRPNLTFSTLTVSNMSPEDSSIYLCSVEGGGPEAFFGQGTRLTVV.

The table lists this clonotype with a few counts. This chain uses TRBV5-6 with TRBJ1-5; no reliable D call. V lost 1 base, J lost 5 bases, and 4 bases lay in between. The CDR3 has 12 amino acids. CDR1 is SGHDT and CDR2 is YYEEEE in the germline V gene. The CDR3 protein is CASSLQDQPQHF. CDR3 coding DNA: TGTGCCAGCAGCTTGCAAGATCAGCCCCAGCATTTT.

The V and J genes are TRBV9 and TRBJ2-2; unclear D gene. CDR1 SGDLS and CDR2 YYNGEE come from the germline V gene. Trimming removed 0 bases from V and 3 bases from J, with 3 bases in between. This CDR3 is built from 13 residues. The CDR3 DNA follows: TGTGCCAGCAGCGTAGCGGACACCGGGGAGCTGTTTTTT. As protein: CASSVADTGELFF.

This chain links TRBV5-6 with TRBJ2-1; the match to TRBD2 covers 11 bases. Trimming at V came to 0 bases and at J to 12 bases, leaving 8 bases not matched to a gene. CDR3 size: 15 residues. Germline CDR1 and CDR2: SGHDT and YYEEEE. CDR3 sequence (DNA): TGTGCCAGCAGCTTGGGACTAGCGGGAAAGGAGGGGCAGTTCTTC. Amino acids: CASSLGLAGKEGQFF.

This clonotype has a handful of counts. The chain is built from TRBV6-1 and TRBJ2-1; 13 bases are a match to TRBD2. The CDR3 covers 18 residues. Trimming at V came to 3 bases and at J to 7 bases, leaving 12 bases not matched to a gene. The germline V gene encodes CDR1 MNHNS and CDR2 SASEGT. CDR3 sequence: CASSEWGLAGRNRNEQFF. As DNA, the CDR3 is TGTGCCAGCAGTGAGTGGGGACTAGCGGGGCGCAATAGGAATGAGCAGTTCTTC.

This clonotype was observed a few times. The chain combines TRBV18 with TRBJ1-1, with TRBD1 matching over 7 bases. CDR3 length: 15 amino acids. J was trimmed by 2 bases and V by 4 bases; bases with no gene match: 7. From germline, CDR1 is KGHSH and CDR2 LQKENI. In nucleotides, the CDR3 is TGTGCCAGCTCACTTCACGGGACAGAAAACACTGAAGCTTTCTTT. Its translation: CASSLHGTENTEAFF.

This clonotype was seen a few times. This chain joins TRBV12-3 or TRBV12-4 and TRBJ1-1; 7 nucleotides line up with TRBD1. Trimming cost V 10 bases and J 0 bases; bases outside gene matches: 8. This CDR3 is 14 amino acids long. The CDR3 region has the DNA TGTGCCACCACGGACAGGTCTATGAACACTGAAGCTTTCTTT. It is translated as CATTDRSMNTEAFF.

The CDR3 DNA sequence: TGTGCCAGCAGTTATACAGGGGAGCTCGAGCAGTACTTC. Its translation is CASSYTGELEQYF. The J gene is TRBJ2-7, the V gene TRBV6-6, with 7 positions matching TRBD1. The CDR3 spans 13 residues. In germline, CDR1 is MNHNY, CDR2 SVGAGI (reference sequence). Trimming removed 3 bases from V and 6 bases from J; junction bases left unmatched: 5.

This clonotype was detected only a few times. The chain uses TRBV5-1 and TRBJ2-2; the D is unclear. The CDR3 totals 16 residues. V was trimmed by 3 bases and J by 6 bases, leaving 18 bases between them. Germline V gene sequence: CDR1 SGHRS, CDR2 YFSETQ. The CDR3 DNA reads as TGCGCCAGCAGCTGGAGTGGGGTCTCTATCTCCGGGGAGCTGTTTTTT. Encoded protein: CASSWSGVSISGELFF. The variable domain in full, completed from reference TRBV5-1 and TRBJ2-2, reads KAGVTQTPRYLIKTRGQQVTLSCSPISGHRSVSWYQQTPGQGLQFLFEYFSETQRNKGNFPGRFSGRQFSNSRSEMNVSTLELGDSALYLCASSWSGVSISGELFFGEGSRLTVL.

Here the CDR3 DNA reads TGTGCCAGCAGTCCAGATCGCAGGGTTGAAGCTTTCTTT. This codes for CASSPDRRVEAFF. The rearrangement uses TRBV12-3 or TRBV12-4 and TRBJ1-1, with TRBD1 as a possible D gene (5 bases). The CDR3 sequence is 13 residues long. Trimming removed 5 bases at V and 7 bases at J, with 14 bases between.

Only a few counts were recorded for this clonotype. The rearrangement joins TRBV14 to TRBJ2-3, with 7 bases lining up with TRBD2. V dropped 3 bases and J dropped 5; count of bases not matched to a gene: 11. Germline assignment: CDR1 SGHDN and CDR2 FVKESK. CDR3 length: 16 amino acids. In nucleotides, the CDR3 is TGTGCCAGCAGCCACAGTCGCGGGGAGGGCCAAGATACGCAGTATTTT. It specifies CASSHSRGEGQDTQYF.

This sequence joins TRBV9 and TRBJ1-5; D might be TRBD1 (5 bases). The length of the CDR3 is 15 residues. Germline values: CDR1 SGDLS, CDR2 YYNGEE. Trimming took 0 bases from V and 1 from J, leaving 8 bases between them. As DNA, the CDR3 is TGTGCCAGCAGCGTAGCTGGGGACAGCAATCAGCCCCAGCATTTT. It encodes CASSVAGDSNQPQHF.

This clonotype was counted many times. The J gene is TRBJ2-1, the V gene TRBV3-1; 9 bases align to TRBD2. Trimming removed 1 base from V and 1 base from J; junction bases left unmatched: 2. Germline assignment: CDR1 LGHDT and CDR2 YNNKEL (reference sequence). The length of the CDR3 is 16 residues. The CDR3 reads CASSQGLADSYNEQFF. Here the CDR3 DNA reads TGTGCCAGCAGCCAAGGACTAGCGGATTCCTACAATGAGCAGTTCTTC.

V usage is TRBV28 and J usage is TRBJ2-7; TRBD1 matches at 7 bases. This CDR3 has 16 amino acids. V lost 6 bases to trimming and J lost 0 bases; unmatched junction nucleotides: 11. Germline V lookup: CDR1 MDHEN, CDR2 SYDVKM. CDR3 sequence: CASSPNRGPNSYEQYF. As DNA, the CDR3 is TGTGCCAGCAGCCCCAACAGGGGTCCAAACTCCTACGAGCAGTACTTC. Drawing the rest from reference TRBV28 and TRBJ2-7, the complete variable domain is DVKVTQSSRYLVKRTGEKVFLECVQDMDHENMFWYRQDPGLGLRLIYFSYDVKMKEKGDIPEGYSVSREKKERFSLILESASTNQTSMYLCASSPNRGPNSYEQYFGPGTRLTVT.

DNA of the CDR3: TGTGCCAGCAGACCGACAGAAAATAGCAATCAGCCCCAGCATTTT. This codes for CASRPTENSNQPQHF. The genes are TRBV6-1 and TRBJ1-5, with a possible D match to TRBD1 (5 bases). Trimming cost V 6 bases and J 0 bases, with 12 bases left between them. The CDR3 has 15 residues. Germline V gene data show CDR1 as MNHNS and CDR2 as SASEGT.

This clonotype was detected only a few times. One end of the junction is discordant with germline, which a read error may explain. This chain links TRBV12-3 or TRBV12-4 with TRBJ2-7, with a tentative D call TRBD2 (7 bases). The CDR3 loop spans 12 amino acids. The CDR3 reads CASSLRGPAENF. The CDR3 DNA follows: TGTGCCAGCAGTTTGCGGGGGCCAGCGGAGAACTTC.

This chain links TRBV5-1 with TRBJ2-3; 9 nucleotides match TRBD1. The germline V gene has CDR1 SGHRS and CDR2 YFSETQ. Germline trimming cut 2 bases from V and 3 bases from J; bases unmatched to any gene: 10. The CDR3 covers 17 residues. As DNA, the CDR3 is TGCGCCAGCAGCTTTGGCGGACAGGGGAGAGGGACAGATACGCAGTATTTT. Its protein is CASSFGGQGRGTDTQYF.

This clonotype occurred many times. The genes are TRBV28 and TRBJ2-7; TRBD1 agrees at 8 bases. The V gene's germline CDR1 is MDHEN and CDR2 SYDVKM. This CDR3 contains 13 residues. Trimming took 7 bases from V and 5 from J; bases not matched to a gene: 7. DNA of the CDR3: TGTGCCAGCACTGGACAGGGTGAGGACGAGCAGTACTTC. This gives the protein CASTGQGEDEQYF.

The genes are TRBV6-2 or TRBV6-3 and TRBJ2-3, with D perhaps matching TRBD1 (6 bases). This CDR3 contains 16 residues. From germline, CDR1 is MNHEY and CDR2 SVGEGT. The V gene lost 5 bases and the J gene lost 2 bases, with 17 bases spanning the gap. CDR3 amino acids: CASSTPNRDPTDTQYF. In DNA form, the CDR3 reads TGTGCCAGCAGTACTCCGAACAGGGATCCCACAGATACGCAGTATTTT.

This clonotype was seen ten or more times. The V and J genes are TRBV5-1 and TRBJ2-7; no firm D call. Germline V gene sequence: CDR1 SGHRS, CDR2 YFSETQ. The ends were cut back, 5 bases at V and 5 bases at J, with 20 bases in the middle. The CDR3 is made up of 15 amino acids. This CDR3 is CASRLDGLIENEQYF. DNA for the CDR3: TGCGCCAGCAGGCTGGACGGGCTTATAGAAAACGAGCAGTACTTC.